The next 8 T cell receptor beta chains were all read from a single sample in a study of OX40 agonist ivuxolimab in advanced cancers. Method: immunoSEQ multiplex PCR; TCRdb's copy keeps in-frame clones and lacks some. The sample records roughly 93,000 clones, just over 90% being singletons. The sample in question was CD4+ or CD8+ T cells sorted from blood, obtained in a trial of the OX40 agonist ivuxolimab. Every receptor here comes from an adult with an advanced solid tumor such as melanoma, head and neck, liver or kidney cancer.

The chain employs TRBV29-1 and TRBJ2-7; possibly TRBD2 for D (7 bases). The CDR3 extends over 12 amino acids. The germline V gene has CDR1 SQVTM and CDR2 ANQGSEA. Trimming stripped 7 bases from V and 2 bases from J, with 12 bases between. This CDR3 is CSGGGPTYEQYF. The CDR3 DNA sequence: TGCAGCGGGGGGGGCCCGACCTACGAGCAGTACTTC.

The chain carries TRBV7-8 and TRBJ2-5; D perhaps matches TRBD2 (7 bases). The V end lost 11 bases, the J end lost 5 bases, and 21 bases lay between the germline ends. This CDR3 spans 14 amino acids. Germline-derived CDR1 and CDR2 are SGHVS and FQNEAQ. This chain's CDR3 is CASTGGRILETQYF. The CDR3 DNA reads TGTGCCTCCACCGGGGGGCGCATCCTGGAGACCCAGTACTTC.

This clone was found once. This chain uses TRBV9 with TRBJ2-5, with 8 bases fitting TRBD2. Looked up from germline, CDR1 is SGDLS and CDR2 is YYNGEE. Trimming removed 0 bases from V and 5 bases from J; junction bases left unmatched: 6. The CDR3 totals 15 residues. The CDR3 here is CASSVVRGGWETQYF. The DNA of the CDR3 is TGTGCCAGCAGCGTAGTTCGGGGGGGATGGGAGACCCAGTACTTC.

Comment on this clone: The sample has other DNA sequences that encode this CDR3 too. This chain joins TRBV20-1 and TRBJ2-1; D is possibly TRBD1 (6 bases). V gave up 4 bases and J gave up 6 bases, with 7 bases separating them. CDR3 length: 11 residues. Germline assignment: CDR1 DFQATT and CDR2 SNEGSKA (reference sequence). The CDR3 reads CSAMTGNEQFF. The CDR3 DNA is TGCAGTGCTATGACAGGCAATGAGCAGTTCTTC.

This clone was detected a few times. The chain combines TRBV2 with TRBJ1-2; D call uncertain. The CDR3 covers 12 residues. Germline V gives CDR1 SNHLY, CDR2 FYNNEI. Trimming left V 5 bases short and J 2 bases short, with 6 bases between. The CDR3 here is CASSLGNYGYTF. In DNA form, the CDR3 reads TGTGCCAGCAGTCTGGGGAACTATGGCTACACCTTC.

The chain has TRBV6-6 and TRBJ2-7; D uncertain. Germline assignment: CDR1 MNHNY and CDR2 SVGAGI (reference sequence). V shed 6 bases and J shed 7 bases, with 13 bases lying between them. The CDR3 is made up of 12 amino acids. CDR3 region: CASSYRASEQYF. CDR3 DNA: TGTGCCAGCAGCTATCGGGCTTCGGAGCAGTACTTC.

The gene calls are TRBV2 and TRBJ2-7; D is perhaps TRBD2 (7 bases). V lost 8 bases, J lost 1 base, and 15 bases lay in between. The germline CDR1 and CDR2 sequences are SNHLY and FYNNEI. This CDR3 contains 14 residues. CDR3 nucleotide sequence: TGTGCCAGCGGGGGGGGGCGGCCGTCCTACGAGCAGTACTTC. Amino acid sequence: CASGGGRPSYEQYF.

The V and J genes are TRBV4-1 and TRBJ2-1; 10 nucleotides agree with TRBD2. V was clipped by 4 bases and J by 7 bases; unmatched bases: 7. Germline V gene data show CDR1 as MGHRA and CDR2 as YSYEKL. CDR3 length equals 15 residues. CDR3: CASSPGLALVNEQFF. In nucleotides, the CDR3 is TGCGCCAGCAGCCCGGGACTAGCGTTGGTAAATGAGCAGTTCTTC.